The 27 T cell receptor beta chains listed next were all sequenced from one sample in a study of T-cell reconstitution after alpha-beta-depleted transplantation in children. Preparing the TCRbeta library involved the use of unique molecular identifiers. MiXCR, run by TCRdb on the PCR reads, gives a single entry per CDR3 protein. The table has fewer than 700,000 distinct CDR3 sequences, roughly 13% seen once. Source: PBMCs, mostly from graft donor cells, taken 360 days after TCRalphabeta/CD19-depleted stem cell transplant. The receptor set was obtained from a male patient younger than 18 who had a stem cell transplant for acute myeloid leukemia, so the T cells may come from the graft donor.

In this sample, this clonotype turned up many times. The chain recombines TRBV27 with TRBJ1-5; D is uncertain. Germline-derived CDR1 and CDR2 are MNHEY and SMNVEV (reference sequence). V dropped 2 bases and J dropped 0 bases, with 8 bases sitting between them. This CDR3 has 15 amino acids. Here the CDR3 reads CASSLNVDSNQPQHF. CDR3 DNA sequence: TGTGCCAGCAGTTTAAATGTGGATAGCAATCAGCCCCAGCATTTT.

The rearrangement uses TRBV7-9 and TRBJ1-2; 9 nucleotides line up with TRBD1. V shed 6 bases and J 3 bases; nucleotides not matched to a gene: 5. The CDR3 is made up of 14 amino acids. Germline CDR1 is SEHNR and CDR2 is FQNEAQ (reference sequence). The CDR3 region is CASRGTGYYYGYTF. The DNA of the CDR3 is TGTGCCAGCAGAGGGACAGGGTACTACTATGGCTACACCTTC.

This clonotype occurred a few times. This sequence joins TRBV20-1 and TRBJ2-3, with 11 bases that match TRBD2. After removal of 5 bases from V and 4 bases from J, the junction contained 8 bases not matched to a gene. Germline lookup yields CDR1 DFQATT and CDR2 SNEGSKA (reference sequence). The CDR3 runs to 15 residues. This CDR3 reads CSAALLAGAPDTQYF. The CDR3 region has the DNA TGCAGTGCTGCGCTACTAGCGGGAGCACCAGATACGCAGTATTTT.

V and J are TRBV14 and TRBJ2-6; D possibly matches TRBD1 or TRBD2 (5 bases each). This CDR3 spans 18 amino acids. V gave up 0 bases and J gave up 2 bases, with 14 bases separating them. Germline V gene lookup returns CDR1 SGHDN and CDR2 FVKESK. CDR3: CASSQDRYRGAGANVLTF. CDR3 DNA sequence: TGTGCCAGCAGCCAAGATCGGTATCGAGGGGCTGGGGCCAACGTCCTGACTTTC.

This clonotype was seen ten or more times. The chain carries TRBV5-4 and TRBJ2-7; no definite D call. The germline V gene encodes CDR1 SGHNT and CDR2 YYREEE (reference sequence). V gave up 5 bases and J gave up 0 bases, with 6 bases separating them. The CDR3 contains 12 residues. The CDR3 DNA sequence: TGTGCCAGCAGTGCTAACTCCTACGAGCAGTACTTC. This codes for CASSANSYEQYF.

This clonotype came up a few times. The genes are TRBV5-1 and TRBJ2-1; 10 nucleotides align to TRBD2. V lost 4 bases to trimming and J lost 2 bases; unmatched junction nucleotides: 15. CDR1 and CDR2 (germline): SGHRS, YFSETQ. The CDR3 has 19 residues. The CDR3 spells CASSLGKGSGRAAYNEQFF. CDR3 nucleotide sequence: TGCGCCAGCAGCCTGGGAAAGGGGAGCGGGAGGGCCGCCTACAATGAGCAGTTCTTC. Variable domain in full (rest from reference TRBV5-1 and TRBJ2-1): KAGVTQTPRYLIKTRGQQVTLSCSPISGHRSVSWYQQTPGQGLQFLFEYFSETQRNKGNFPGRFSGRQFSNSRSEMNVSTLELGDSALYLCASSLGKGSGRAAYNEQFFGPGTRLTVL.

This clonotype turned up a few times. The CDR3 spells CASSLAEGPGVFF. The CDR3, as DNA: TGCGCCAGCAGCTTGGCCGAGGGCCCCGGGGTTTTCTTT. The chain joins TRBV5-1 to TRBJ1-1, with unresolved D. The CDR3 runs to 13 residues. Per the germline V gene, CDR1 is SGHRS and CDR2 is YFSETQ. The germline V and J ends were trimmed by 0 bases and 13 bases, with 16 bases remaining between them.

This clonotype came up a few times. The rearrangement links TRBV6-6 to TRBJ2-3; 10 nucleotides line up with TRBD2. Germline CDR1 reads MNHNY; CDR2 reads SVGAGI (reference sequence). The length of the CDR3 is 13 residues. V was pared by 7 bases and J by 3 bases, with 1 base of the junction left unmatched. CDR3 in amino acids: CASIAGGTDTQYF. The DNA for the CDR3 is TGTGCCAGCATAGCGGGAGGTACAGATACGCAGTATTTT.

The V and J genes are TRBV13 and TRBJ2-7; 8 positions agree with TRBD2. The CDR3 runs to 16 residues. The J segment lost 5 bases and the V segment lost 1 base, leaving 10 bases of the junction unmatched. From germline, CDR1 is PRHDT and CDR2 FYEKMQ (reference sequence). CDR3 coding DNA: TGTGCCAGCAGCTTAGTAGGAGCGGGAGTTGTCAACGAGCAGTACTTC. Its protein is CASSLVGAGVVNEQYF.

The sample holds a few counts of this clonotype. The CDR3 spells CASSFSGTYLSNQPQHF. DNA of the CDR3: TGTGCCAGCAGCTTCAGCGGGACATATCTTAGCAATCAGCCCCAGCATTTT. The chain has TRBV5-5 and TRBJ1-5; weak D call: TRBD1 (6 bases). The CDR3 extends over 17 amino acids. Germline V gene data show CDR1 as SGHKS and CDR2 as YYEKEE (reference sequence). V was pared by 2 bases and J by 0 bases, with 15 bases between.

Ten or more counts support this clonotype. The chain joins TRBV29-1 to TRBJ1-1, with a tentative D call TRBD1 (6 bases). Looked up from germline, CDR1 is SQVTM and CDR2 is ANQGSEA. The CDR3 runs 14 residues. Trimming shortened V by 7 bases and J by 4 bases, and 19 bases separated the two germline ends. For the CDR3, the DNA is TGCAGCGCCGCGCCAACAGGGTTTCGCACTGAAGCTTTCTTT. Translating gives CSAAPTGFRTEAFF. Drawing the rest from reference TRBV29-1 and TRBJ1-1, the complete variable domain is SAVISQKPSRDICQRGTSLTIQCQVDSQVTMMFWYRQQPGQSLTLIATANQGSEATYESGFVIDKFPISRPNLTFSTLTVSNMSPEDSSIYLCSAAPTGFRTEAFFGQGTRLTVV.

This clonotype turned up a few times. V gene TRBV12-3 or TRBV12-4 combines with J gene TRBJ2-5, with 13 nucleotides matching TRBD2. The CDR3 length is 17 residues. Trimming took 6 bases from V and 5 from J; bases not matched to a gene: 12. The CDR3 is CASSLGGLAGRRETQYF. The CDR3 region has the DNA TGTGCCAGCAGCCTTGGGGGACTAGCGGGAAGGCGGGAGACCCAGTACTTC.

The V call is TRBV10-2, the J call TRBJ2-7; D ambiguous. V lost 11 bases and J lost 5, with 28 bases in between. The germline CDR1 and CDR2 sequences are WSHSY and SAAADI. The CDR3 is 16 residues long. This CDR3 is CAPRLRNWGQRDEQYF. The CDR3 coding sequence is TGCGCCCCCAGGCTCCGGAACTGGGGTCAAAGGGACGAGCAGTACTTC.

V gene TRBV7-9 combines with J gene TRBJ2-7; 14 bases match TRBD2. J lost 7 bases, V lost 4 bases, and 6 bases had no gene match. CDR3 length: 15 amino acids. Germline loops: CDR1 SEHNR, CDR2 FQNEAQ (reference sequence). CDR3 sequence: CASSSTSGGVWEQYF. Here the CDR3 DNA reads TGTGCCAGCAGCTCGACTAGCGGGGGGGTGTGGGAGCAGTACTTC.

The rearrangement links TRBV4-2 to TRBJ2-1, with no clear D. Per the germline V gene, CDR1 is LGHNA and CDR2 is YNFKEQ. V was pared by 1 base and J by 12 bases, with 13 bases between. The CDR3 loop spans 13 amino acids. The CDR3 DNA reads TGTGCCAGCAGCCAAGCGCTACCGGCAGGGCAGTTCTTC. Protein: CASSQALPAGQFF.

This clonotype came up a few times. The chain has TRBV28 and TRBJ2-3; D possibly matches TRBD1 or TRBD2 (5 bases each). The germline V gene encodes CDR1 MDHEN and CDR2 SYDVKM. The V end lost 6 bases, the J end lost 2 bases, and 18 bases lay between the germline ends. This CDR3 comprises 16 residues. This CDR3 reads CASSPAEGPYTDTQYF. The CDR3 DNA reads as TGTGCCAGCAGCCCCGCTGAGGGGCCCTACACAGATACGCAGTATTTT.

This clonotype showed up just a few times. The chain joins TRBV24-1 to TRBJ2-1, with TRBD2 matching 9 bases. The CDR3 covers 16 residues. Trimming took 4 bases from V and 0 from J; bases not matched to a gene: 3. CDR1 is KGHDR and CDR2 is SFDVKD in the germline V gene. The CDR3 loop reads CATSDYSGSSYNEQFF. The CDR3, as DNA: TGTGCCACCAGTGACTATAGCGGGAGCTCCTACAATGAGCAGTTCTTC.

This clonotype turned up a few times. The CDR3 here is CASSLSTSGVTDTQYF. For the CDR3, the DNA is TGTGCCAGCAGTTTAAGTACTAGCGGGGTTACAGATACGCAGTATTTT. The chain joins TRBV28 to TRBJ2-3; the match to TRBD2 covers 10 bases. The germline CDR1 and CDR2 sequences are MDHEN and SYDVKM. The CDR3 contains 16 residues. The junction had 5 bases not matched to a gene; V was cut back by 2 bases and J by 3 bases.

The chain couples TRBV12-3 or TRBV12-4 to TRBJ2-1; 7 nucleotides line up with TRBD2. The CDR3 is 16 amino acids. J was trimmed by 2 bases and V by 2 bases; bases with no gene match: 6. CDR3 nucleotides: TGTGCCAGCAGTTTATTGGCGGGAGTCCCCTACAATGAGCAGTTCTTC. Translating gives CASSLLAGVPYNEQFF.

This clonotype was seen more than once but under ten times. CDR3 DNA sequence: TGTGCCAGCAGCTTATGGGGGACAACTAGCACAGATACGCAGTATTTT. This sequence encodes CASSLWGTTSTDTQYF. The gene calls are TRBV7-8 and TRBJ2-3, with TRBD1 as a possible D gene (6 bases). The CDR3 loop spans 16 amino acids. V was pared by 2 bases and J by 0 bases, with 12 bases between. The V gene's germline CDR1 is SGHVS and CDR2 FQNEAQ.

In this sample, this clonotype turned up a few times. The chain carries TRBV29-1 and TRBJ2-3; D possibly matches TRBD1 or TRBD2 (6 bases each). Germline assignment: CDR1 SQVTM and CDR2 ANQGSEA. Between the trimmed V and J ends, which lost 6 bases and 4 bases, there was a span of 14 bases. The CDR3 covers 13 residues. DNA of the CDR3: TGCAGCGTCCGGGGGCGTATATCAGATACGCAGTATTTT. Its translation is CSVRGRISDTQYF.

The chain is built from TRBV20-1 and TRBJ1-5, with TRBD1 identical over 7 bases. J gave up 4 bases and V 1 base, and 13 bases lay outside the gene matches. The germline gives CDR1 DFQATT, CDR2 SNEGSKA (reference sequence). The CDR3 covers 17 residues. The CDR3, as DNA: TGCAGTGCTAGAGTACTTGGAGTAGGGGGCGGAAATCAGCCCCAGCATTTT. Translating it yields CSARVLGVGGGNQPQHF.

This clonotype was observed a few times. The chain couples TRBV20-1 to TRBJ2-7; D is unclear. V was shortened by 1 base and J by 2 bases, with 9 bases between the two germline ends. This CDR3 is 13 amino acids long. CDR1 is DFQATT, CDR2 SNEGSKA, per germline (reference sequence). As DNA, the CDR3 is TGCAGTGCTAGAGGAACTGGCCCCTACGAGCAGTACTTC. Its protein product is CSARGTGPYEQYF.

To note about this clonotype: One end of the junction varies from germline; a read error may be responsible. The rearrangement uses TRBV7-3 and TRBJ2-1, with TRBD1 identical over 9 bases. The germline V gene encodes CDR1 SGHTA and CDR2 FQGTGA. The CDR3 covers 16 residues. Written as DNA, the CDR3 is TGTGCCAGCGGCTTCGAGGCGGGACAGGGCTACAATGAGCAGTTCTTC. Translated: CASGFEAGQGYNEQFF.

Ten or more counts support this clonotype. The chain links TRBV29-1 to TRBJ2-4, with D unclear. This CDR3 spans 16 amino acids. CDR1 and CDR2 (germline): SQVTM, ANQGSEA. Trimming took off 0 bases at V and 0 bases at J, with 12 bases between the two ends. The CDR3 loop reads CSVEDRASGAKNIQYF. The DNA of the CDR3 is TGCAGCGTTGAAGATCGGGCATCGGGAGCCAAAAACATTCAGTACTTC.

This clonotype occurred a few times. The V call is TRBV3-1, the J call TRBJ2-1, with 16 bases matching TRBD2. The CDR3 is made up of 17 amino acids. V shed 0 bases, J shed 8 bases, and the junction held 4 bases outside the gene matches. CDR1 and CDR2 from the germline V gene are LGHDT and YNNKEL (reference sequence). The CDR3 protein is CASSQEKGLAGGDEQFF. CDR3 sequence (DNA): TGTGCCAGCAGCCAAGAAAAGGGACTAGCGGGAGGGGATGAGCAGTTCTTC.

This clonotype occurred many times. The chain carries TRBV27 and TRBJ2-7; 7 bases fit TRBD2. The length of the CDR3 is 14 residues. Trimming removed 3 bases from V and 1 base from J; junction bases left unmatched: 3. CDR1 is MNHEY, CDR2 SMNVEV, per germline (reference sequence). CDR3 loop: CASSFGRMSYEQYF. CDR3 coding DNA: TGTGCCAGCAGTTTCGGGAGGATGTCCTACGAGCAGTACTTC.